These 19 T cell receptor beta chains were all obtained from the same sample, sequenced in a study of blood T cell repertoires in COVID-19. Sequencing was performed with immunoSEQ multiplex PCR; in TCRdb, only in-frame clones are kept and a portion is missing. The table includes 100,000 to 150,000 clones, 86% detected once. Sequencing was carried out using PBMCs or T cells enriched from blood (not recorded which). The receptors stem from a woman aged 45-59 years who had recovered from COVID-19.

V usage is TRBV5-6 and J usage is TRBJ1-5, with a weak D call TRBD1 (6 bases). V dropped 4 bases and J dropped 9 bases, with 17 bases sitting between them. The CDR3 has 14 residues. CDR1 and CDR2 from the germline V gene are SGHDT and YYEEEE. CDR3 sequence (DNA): TGTGCCAGCAGCCTCCAGGGGTCTCTGTTGCCCCAGCATTTT. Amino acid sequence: CASSLQGSLLPQHF. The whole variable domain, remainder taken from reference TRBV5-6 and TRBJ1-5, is DAGVTQSPTHLIKTRGQQVTLRCSPKSGHDTVSWYQQALGQGPQFIFQYYEEEERQRGNFPDRFSGHQFPNYSSELNVNALLLGDSALYLCASSLQGSLLPQHFGDGTRLSIL.

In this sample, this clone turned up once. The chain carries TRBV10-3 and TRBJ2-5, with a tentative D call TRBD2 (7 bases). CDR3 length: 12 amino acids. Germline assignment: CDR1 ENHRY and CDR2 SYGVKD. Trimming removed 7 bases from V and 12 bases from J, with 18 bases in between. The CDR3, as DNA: TGTGCCATCAAGAGGGACGGGGGGCCCGAGTACTTC. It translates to CAIKRDGGPEYF.

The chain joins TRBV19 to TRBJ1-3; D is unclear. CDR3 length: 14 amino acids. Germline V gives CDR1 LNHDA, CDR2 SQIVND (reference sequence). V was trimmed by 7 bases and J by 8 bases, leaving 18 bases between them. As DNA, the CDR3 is TGTGCCAGTATCGAGACACCTTCCTTGGACACCATATATTTT. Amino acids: CASIETPSLDTIYF.

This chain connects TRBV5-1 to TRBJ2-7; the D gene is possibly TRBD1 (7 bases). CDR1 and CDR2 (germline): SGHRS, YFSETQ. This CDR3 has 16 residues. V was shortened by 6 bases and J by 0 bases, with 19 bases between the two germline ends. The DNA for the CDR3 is TGCGCCAGCACCTGGCCCGGGGGACAGCTCTCCTACGAGCAGTACTTC. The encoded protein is CASTWPGGQLSYEQYF. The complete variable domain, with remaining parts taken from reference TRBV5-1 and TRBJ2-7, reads KAGVTQTPRYLIKTRGQQVTLSCSPISGHRSVSWYQQTPGQGLQFLFEYFSETQRNKGNFPGRFSGRQFSNSRSEMNVSTLELGDSALYLCASTWPGGQLSYEQYFGPGTRLTVT.

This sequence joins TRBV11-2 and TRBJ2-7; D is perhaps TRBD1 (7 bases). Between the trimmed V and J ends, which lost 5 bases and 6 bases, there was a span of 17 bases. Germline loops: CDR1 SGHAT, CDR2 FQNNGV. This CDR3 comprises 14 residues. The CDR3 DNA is TGTGCCAGCAGCATTACAGGGGACTCGTTCGAGCAGTACTTC. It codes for CASSITGDSFEQYF.

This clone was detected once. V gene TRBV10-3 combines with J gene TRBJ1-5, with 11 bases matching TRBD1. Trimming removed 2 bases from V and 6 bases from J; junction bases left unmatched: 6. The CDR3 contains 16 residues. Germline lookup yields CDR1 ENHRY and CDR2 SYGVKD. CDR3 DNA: TGTGCCATCAGTGAGGGGGACAGGGGGTTGGGTCAGCCCCAGCATTTT. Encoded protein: CAISEGDRGLGQPQHF.

The DNA for the CDR3 is TGCGCCAGCAGCTTCTGGACAGGGAGTTACGAGCAGTACTTC. This encodes CASSFWTGSYEQYF. The chain links TRBV5-1 to TRBJ2-7, with TRBD1 identical over 8 bases. Trimming took 2 bases from V and 4 from J; bases not matched to a gene: 5. The CDR3 consists of 14 residues. Germline-derived CDR1 and CDR2 are SGHRS and YFSETQ.

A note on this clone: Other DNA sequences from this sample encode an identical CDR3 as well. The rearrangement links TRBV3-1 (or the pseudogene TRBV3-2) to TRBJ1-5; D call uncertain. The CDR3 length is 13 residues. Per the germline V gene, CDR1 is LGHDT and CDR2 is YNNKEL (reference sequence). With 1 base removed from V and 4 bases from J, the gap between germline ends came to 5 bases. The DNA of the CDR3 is TGTGCCAGCAGCCAAGCCGGGAATCAGCCCCAGCATTTT. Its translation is CASSQAGNQPQHF.

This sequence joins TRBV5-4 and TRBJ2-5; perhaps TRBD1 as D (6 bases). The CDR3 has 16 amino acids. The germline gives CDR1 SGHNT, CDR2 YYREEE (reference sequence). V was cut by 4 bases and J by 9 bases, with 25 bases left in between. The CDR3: CASSPPQNRAPRPQYF. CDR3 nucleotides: TGTGCCAGCAGCCCGCCTCAAAACAGGGCCCCGAGGCCCCAGTACTTC.

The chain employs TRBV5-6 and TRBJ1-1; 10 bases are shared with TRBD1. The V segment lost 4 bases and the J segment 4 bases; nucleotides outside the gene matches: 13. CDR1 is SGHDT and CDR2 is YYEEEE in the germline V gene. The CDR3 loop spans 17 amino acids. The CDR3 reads CASSQSGTGVGGTEAFF. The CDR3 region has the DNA TGTGCCAGCAGCCAAAGCGGGACAGGGGTTGGCGGCACTGAAGCTTTCTTT.

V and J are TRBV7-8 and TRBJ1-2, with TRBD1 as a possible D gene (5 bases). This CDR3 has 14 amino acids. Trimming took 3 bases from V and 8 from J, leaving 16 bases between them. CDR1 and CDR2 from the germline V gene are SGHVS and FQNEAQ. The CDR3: CASSFFRDRWGYTF. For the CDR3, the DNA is TGTGCCAGCAGCTTTTTCAGGGATCGTTGGGGCTACACCTTC.

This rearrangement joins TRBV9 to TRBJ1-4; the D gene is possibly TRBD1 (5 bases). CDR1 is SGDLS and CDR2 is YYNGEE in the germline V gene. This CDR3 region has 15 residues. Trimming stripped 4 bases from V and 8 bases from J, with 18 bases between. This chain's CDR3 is CASSPGGEGYEKLFF. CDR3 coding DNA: TGTGCCAGCAGCCCGGGGGGAGAGGGATACGAAAAACTGTTTTTT. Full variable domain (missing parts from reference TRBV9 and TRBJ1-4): DSGVTQTPKHLITATGQRVTLRCSPRSGDLSVYWYQQSLDQGLQFLIQYYNGEERAKGNILERFSAQQFPDLHSELNLSSLELGDSALYFCASSPGGEGYEKLFFGSGTQLSVL.

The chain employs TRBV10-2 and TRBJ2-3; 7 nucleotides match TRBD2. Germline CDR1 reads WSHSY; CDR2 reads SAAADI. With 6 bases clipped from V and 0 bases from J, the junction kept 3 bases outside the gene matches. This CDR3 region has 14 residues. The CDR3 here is CASRSGVSTDTQYF. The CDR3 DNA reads TGCGCCAGCAGAAGCGGGGTGAGCACAGATACGCAGTATTTT.

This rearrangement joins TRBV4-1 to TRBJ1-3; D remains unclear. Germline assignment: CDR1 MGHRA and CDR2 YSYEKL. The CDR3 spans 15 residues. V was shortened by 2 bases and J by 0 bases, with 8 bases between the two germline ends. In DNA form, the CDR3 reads TGCGCCAGCAGCCAACTCCGTTCCTCTGGAAACACCATATATTTT. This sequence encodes CASSQLRSSGNTIYF.

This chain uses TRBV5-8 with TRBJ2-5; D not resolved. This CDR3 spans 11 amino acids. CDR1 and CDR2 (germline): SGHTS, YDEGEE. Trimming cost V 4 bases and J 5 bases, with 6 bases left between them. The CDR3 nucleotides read TGTGCCAGCAGCATAGCCGAGACCCAGTACTTC. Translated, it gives CASSIAETQYF.

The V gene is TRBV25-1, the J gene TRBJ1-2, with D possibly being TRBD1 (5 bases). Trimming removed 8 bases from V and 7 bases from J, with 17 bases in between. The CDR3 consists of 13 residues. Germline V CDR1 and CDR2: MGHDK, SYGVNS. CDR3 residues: CASPLGGEGGYTF. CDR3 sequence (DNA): TGTGCCAGCCCCCTGGGGGGGGAGGGTGGCTACACCTTC.

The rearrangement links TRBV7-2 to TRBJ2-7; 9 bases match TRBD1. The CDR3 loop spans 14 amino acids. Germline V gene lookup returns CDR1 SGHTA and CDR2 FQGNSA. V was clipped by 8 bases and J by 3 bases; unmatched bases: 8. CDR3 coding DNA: TGTGCCAGCGGGAATGGACAGGGGATCTACGAGCAGTACTTC. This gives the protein CASGNGQGIYEQYF.

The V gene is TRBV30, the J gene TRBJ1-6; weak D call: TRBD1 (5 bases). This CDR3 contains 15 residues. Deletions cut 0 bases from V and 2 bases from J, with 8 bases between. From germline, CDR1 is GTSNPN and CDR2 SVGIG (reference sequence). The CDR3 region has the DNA TGTGCCTGGAGTGTCGGAGGGGCCTATAATTCACCCCTCCACTTT. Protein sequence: CAWSVGGAYNSPLHF.

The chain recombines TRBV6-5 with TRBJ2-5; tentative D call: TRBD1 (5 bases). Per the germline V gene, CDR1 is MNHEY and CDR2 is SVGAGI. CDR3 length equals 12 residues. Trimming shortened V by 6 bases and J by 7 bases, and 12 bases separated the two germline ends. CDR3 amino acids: CASRDIVWTQYF. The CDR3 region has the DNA TGTGCCAGCAGGGACATAGTGTGGACCCAGTACTTC.